This entry concerns a single T cell receptor beta chain. The sample originates from a study of blood T cell repertoires in COVID-19. Sequencing used immunoSEQ multiplex PCR; TCRdb keeps in-frame clones, though not all of them. The data show under 100,000 clones, around 87% seen once. The CDR3 spans 14 residues. CDR1 and CDR2 (germline): LNHDA, SQIVND (reference sequence). V was cut by 5 bases and J by 5 bases, with 10 bases left in between. Sequencing was carried out using peripheral blood. This sequence joins TRBV19 and TRBJ1-6, with D perhaps matching TRBD1 (6 bases). This sequence was found in a human donor in a cohort sampled during active COVID-19. This CDR3 is CASSAGADNSPLHF. In DNA form, the CDR3 reads TGTGCCAGTAGTGCGGGGGCGGATAATTCACCCCTCCACTTT.